The 30 T cell receptor beta chains given below trace back to one sample, sequenced in a study of patients and donors after allogeneic stem cell transplantation (dated by TCRdb to the early 2020s). Receptors were amplified or captured by RT-PCR. Sequencing was performed on a NextSeq 550. The public reads were reanalyzed by TCRdb: fastp trimming at Q25, MiXCR alignment, in-frame beta chains only. One record per CDR3 amino acid sequence lists the most common genes and DNA. Here the sample has hundreds of thousands of distinct CDR3 sequences; around 15% occur a single time. Of the sample, roughly 7% is held by the ten largest clones. The source material was blood, either unsorted or a sorted T cell fraction (not recorded which). The receptors were sampled from a human donor who was either an allogeneic HSCT recipient or a stem cell or donor lymphocyte infusion donor (not recorded which). It is not recorded whose cells these are; they may come from a transplant donor.

J is TRBJ2-1 and V is TRBV2; TRBD2 might be the D (5 bases). Germline assignment: CDR1 SNHLY and CDR2 FYNNEI. The CDR3 is 13 amino acids. The ends were cut back, 7 bases at V and 5 bases at J, with 12 bases in the middle. The CDR3 protein is CASKREIHNEQFF. The CDR3 bases are TGTGCCAGCAAGAGGGAGATCCACAATGAGCAGTTCTTC. Full variable domain (rest looked up from reference TRBV2 and TRBJ2-1): EPEVTQTPSHQVTQMGQEVILRCVPISNHLYFYWYRQILGQKVEFLVSFYNNEISEKSEIFDDQFSVERPDGSNFTLKIRSTKLEDSAMYFCASKREIHNEQFFGPGTRLTVL.

This clonotype occurred a few times. The V and J genes are TRBV18 and TRBJ2-5, with D unclear. This CDR3 is 15 amino acids long. Germline CDR1 is KGHSH and CDR2 is LQKENI. With 1 base removed from V and 9 bases from J, the gap between germline ends came to 18 bases. The CDR3 reads CASSPLIYQELPQYF. CDR3 sequence (DNA): TGTGCCAGCTCACCACTTATTTATCAAGAACTTCCCCAGTACTTC.

The chain couples TRBV7-9 to TRBJ1-3, with no clear D. V was trimmed by 3 bases and J by 3 bases, leaving 6 bases between them. This CDR3 spans 13 amino acids. Germline V CDR1 and CDR2: SEHNR, FQNEAQ (reference sequence). The CDR3 coding sequence is TGTGCCAGCAGCTTGCCCGGTGGAAACACCATATATTTT. It specifies CASSLPGGNTIYF.

This clonotype was seen more than once but under ten times. Here the CDR3 DNA reads TGCGCCAGCAGCCCGAGGCCAGGGGGAAGGGACGAGCAGTACTTC. The encoded protein is CASSPRPGGRDEQYF. The chain employs TRBV5-1 and TRBJ2-7, with 7 bases lining up with TRBD1. The CDR3 has 15 amino acids. Germline V gene data show CDR1 as SGHRS and CDR2 as YFSETQ. After removal of 4 bases from V and 5 bases from J, the junction contained 12 bases not matched to a gene.

The V call is TRBV7-2, the J call TRBJ1-2, with D unresolved. The CDR3 loop spans 15 amino acids. Germline CDR1 and CDR2: SGHTA and FQGNSA. Between the trimmed V and J ends, which lost 2 bases and 4 bases, there was a span of 14 bases. CDR3 sequence: CASSLLRQDLYGYTF. The DNA of the CDR3 is TGTGCCAGCAGCTTACTCCGCCAGGACCTCTATGGCTACACCTTC.

This clonotype was observed a handful of times. This sequence joins TRBV4-2 and TRBJ2-4; 10 bases agree with TRBD2. The germline CDR1 and CDR2 sequences are LGHNA and YNFKEQ. This CDR3 contains 16 residues. V shed 1 base, J shed 3 bases, and the junction held 3 bases outside the gene matches. The CDR3 DNA follows: TGTGCCAGCAGCCAAGCAGCGGGAGGGCTCAAAAACATTCAGTACTTC. Its protein is CASSQAAGGLKNIQYF.

This clonotype was counted between two and nine times. This chain joins TRBV10-3 and TRBJ2-2, with 8 bases fitting TRBD2. CDR1 and CDR2 (germline): ENHRY, SYGVKD. CDR3 length: 15 residues. The trim removed 11 bases at V and 1 base at J, leaving 9 bases unmatched. The DNA for the CDR3 is TGTGCCGCAATGCGGGGGGCAAAGAACACCGGGGAGCTGTTTTTT. Its translation is CAAMRGAKNTGELFF.

CDR3 loop: CASRGGTNEKLFF. CDR3 DNA: TGCGCCAGCCGCGGGGGAACTAATGAAAAACTGTTTTTT. The rearrangement links TRBV5-1 to TRBJ1-4, with a tentative D call TRBD1 (5 bases). Trimming removed 7 bases at V and 1 base at J, with 8 bases between. CDR3 length: 13 residues. Germline CDR1 SGHRS, CDR2 YFSETQ.

This clonotype was picked up many times. The J gene is TRBJ2-6, the V gene TRBV10-3; the D gene is possibly TRBD1 (5 bases). The CDR3 covers 16 residues. With 3 bases removed from V and 1 base from J, the gap between germline ends came to 10 bases. Germline-derived CDR1 and CDR2 are ENHRY and SYGVKD. DNA for the CDR3: TGTGCCATCAGTGAACAGGCCAGATCTGGGGCCAACGTCCTGACTTTC. It specifies CAISEQARSGANVLTF.

The rearrangement uses TRBV25-1 and TRBJ2-6, with 7 bases lining up with TRBD2. V lost 5 bases to trimming and J lost 0 bases; unmatched junction nucleotides: 13. CDR1 and CDR2 from the germline V gene are MGHDK and SYGVNS. CDR3 length equals 19 residues. For the CDR3, the DNA is TGTGCCAGCAGTCCTACCGAGGGGAGGGTCCCCTCTGGGGCCAACGTCCTGACTTTC. Translated: CASSPTEGRVPSGANVLTF.

This clonotype was detected a few times. The J gene is TRBJ2-1, the V gene TRBV20-1, with 7 bases aligning to TRBD1. The CDR3 sequence is 14 residues long. CDR1 is DFQATT and CDR2 is SNEGSKA in the germline V gene (reference sequence). The junction had 12 bases not matched to a gene; V was cut back by 2 bases and J by 11 bases. CDR3 DNA sequence: TGCAGTGCTAGAAAGAGGGGGCCAGGTCAGCAGCAGTTCTTC. Protein sequence: CSARKRGPGQQQFF.

The rearrangement uses TRBV9 and TRBJ1-2; 7 bases align to TRBD1. Germline V gene data show CDR1 as SGDLS and CDR2 as YYNGEE. The CDR3 is made up of 15 amino acids. J lost 8 bases, V lost 4 bases, and 14 bases had no gene match. The CDR3 loop is CASSYPFDREGGYTF. CDR3 nucleotides: TGTGCCAGCAGCTACCCGTTCGACAGGGAGGGAGGCTACACCTTC.

The chain has TRBV20-1 and TRBJ2-7; TRBD2 matches at 8 bases. The CDR3 is 14 amino acids. The V and J ends lost 6 bases and 2 bases, in that order; junction bases with no gene match: 9. Germline CDR1 reads DFQATT; CDR2 reads SNEGSKA (reference sequence). CDR3 nucleotides: TGCAGTGCGAACCGGGGGGGAGGAACCTACGAGCAGTACTTC. Translation: CSANRGGGTYEQYF.

The chain recombines TRBV19 with TRBJ2-2; 11 nucleotides match TRBD1. The CDR3 consists of 14 residues. The J segment lost 4 bases and the V segment lost 8 bases, leaving 3 bases of the junction unmatched. In germline, CDR1 is LNHDA, CDR2 SQIVND (reference sequence). The CDR3 DNA is TGTGCCAGTGAGGACAGGGGGCGCACCGGGGAGCTGTTTTTT. Protein: CASEDRGRTGELFF.

There are a few counts of this clonotype. The chain uses TRBV4-3 and TRBJ1-2; D ambiguous. V lost 4 bases and J 0 bases, leaving 12 bases between the germline ends. This CDR3 comprises 15 residues. Germline CDR1 LGHNA, CDR2 YSLEER. Written as DNA, the CDR3 is TGCGCCAGCAGCCCCTCAAGGAGGGCTAACTATGGCTACACCTTC. This sequence encodes CASSPSRRANYGYTF.

The genes are TRBV14 and TRBJ1-2; D is undetermined. The germline V and J ends were trimmed by 4 bases and 6 bases, with 9 bases remaining between them. Germline assignment: CDR1 SGHDN and CDR2 FVKESK. The CDR3 loop spans 12 amino acids. Written as DNA, the CDR3 is TGTGCCAGCAGCCCCCAGGTAGATGGCTACACCTTC. Its protein product is CASSPQVDGYTF.

The chain has TRBV7-9 and TRBJ2-1; possibly TRBD1 for D (6 bases). The V and J ends lost 3 bases and 5 bases respectively, with 14 bases between them. Looked up from germline, CDR1 is SEHNR and CDR2 is FQNEAQ (reference sequence). CDR3 length: 15 residues. In DNA form, the CDR3 reads TGTGCCAGCAGCTTTAAAGAATGGACAGACAATGAGCAGTTCTTC. Translation: CASSFKEWTDNEQFF.

The chain employs TRBV24-1 and TRBJ2-5; D possibly corresponds to TRBD1 (5 bases). CDR1 is KGHDR, CDR2 SFDVKD, per germline. V lost 4 bases and J 0 bases, leaving 14 bases between the germline ends. The length of the CDR3 is 16 residues. CDR3 loop: CATSEALKGYQETQYF. In nucleotides, the CDR3 is TGTGCCACCAGTGAGGCGTTGAAGGGGTACCAAGAGACCCAGTACTTC.

This chain uses TRBV6-1 with TRBJ1-4, with D perhaps TRBD1 (6 bases). This CDR3 comprises 15 residues. Germline V CDR1 and CDR2: MNHNS, SASEGT. V was pared by 3 bases and J by 4 bases, with 12 bases between. CDR3 DNA: TGTGCCAGCAGTGAGGACAGTCTTCTTAATGAAAAACTGTTTTTT. Its protein is CASSEDSLLNEKLFF.

The V and J genes are TRBV30 and TRBJ1-6; D is perhaps TRBD1 (5 bases). Deletions cut 1 base from V and 7 bases from J, with 11 bases between. Germline CDR1 is GTSNPN and CDR2 is SVGIG (reference sequence). The length of the CDR3 is 14 residues. CDR3 protein: CAWSAGVGNSPLHF. In nucleotides, the CDR3 is TGTGCCTGGAGTGCGGGGGTGGGGAATTCACCCCTCCACTTT.

The chain joins TRBV5-8 to TRBJ1-5; D perhaps matches TRBD1 (5 bases). This CDR3 has 14 residues. Trimming took 6 bases from V and 4 from J, leaving 14 bases between them. CDR1 SGHTS and CDR2 YDEGEE come from the germline V gene. The CDR3 region is CASTPGWGNQPQHF. The CDR3, as DNA: TGTGCCAGCACCCCAGGGTGGGGTAATCAGCCCCAGCATTTT.

This clonotype has at least ten counts. The CDR3 is CASSLWGLTAKNIQYF. CDR3 in DNA: TGTGCCAGCAGCTTGTGGGGCCTGACGGCCAAAAACATTCAGTACTTC. The V and J genes are TRBV5-6 and TRBJ2-4, with D possibly being TRBD1 (5 bases). Germline CDR1 is SGHDT and CDR2 is YYEEEE. The V gene lost 1 base and the J gene lost 1 base, with 12 bases spanning the gap. This CDR3 spans 16 amino acids.

This clonotype was seen only a few times. The chain combines TRBV20-1 with TRBJ2-1, with 11 bases fitting TRBD2. The CDR3 consists of 16 residues. Germline-derived CDR1 and CDR2 are DFQATT and SNEGSKA (reference sequence). The ends lost 0 bases at V and 5 bases at J; junction bases unmatched: 6. The CDR3 DNA follows: TGCAGTGCTAGAGATCTGGCTAGCGGGAGGAACAATGAGCAGTTCTTC. Its protein is CSARDLASGRNNEQFF.

The CDR3 nucleotides read TGTGCCAGCAGCGTAGGAGGTCTAGCGGGACACAAAAACATTCAGTACTTC. Translated, it gives CASSVGGLAGHKNIQYF. The genes are TRBV9 and TRBJ2-4; 9 bases line up with TRBD2. Germline assignment: CDR1 SGDLS and CDR2 YYNGEE. J gave up 3 bases and V 0 bases, and 7 bases lay outside the gene matches. The CDR3 consists of 17 residues.

This clonotype was recorded at least ten times. The V and J genes are TRBV5-5 and TRBJ1-1, with 7 positions matching TRBD1. CDR3 size: 14 residues. The junction had 3 bases not matched to a gene; V was cut back by 0 bases and J by 4 bases. CDR1 SGHKS and CDR2 YYEKEE come from the germline V gene (reference sequence). Written as DNA, the CDR3 is TGTGCCAGCAGCTTGGTTGGGACAGTCACTGAAGCTTTCTTT. Its translation: CASSLVGTVTEAFF.

The rearrangement links TRBV7-9 to TRBJ2-3; the D call may be TRBD1 or TRBD2 (5 bases each). CDR1 and CDR2 from the germline V gene are SEHNR and FQNEAQ (reference sequence). The CDR3 runs 14 residues. Trimming removed 4 bases from V and 8 bases from J, with 16 bases in between. Here the CDR3 reads CASSYPPGSGTQYF. The CDR3 DNA reads as TGTGCCAGCAGCTATCCCCCAGGGAGCGGTACGCAGTATTTT.

The rearrangement links TRBV11-1 to TRBJ2-3; 15 positions agree with TRBD2. Germline-derived CDR1 and CDR2 are SGHAT and FQDESV (reference sequence). The CDR3 consists of 19 residues. Trimming at V came to 1 base and at J to 4 bases, leaving 9 bases not matched to a gene. The CDR3 here is CASSLGRTSGGAFPDTQYF. In DNA, the CDR3 is TGTGCCAGCAGCTTAGGCCGGACTAGCGGGGGGGCCTTCCCAGATACGCAGTATTTT.

The rearrangement joins TRBV24-1 to TRBJ2-3; TRBD2 matches at 10 bases. Germline trimming cut 4 bases from V and 0 bases from J; bases unmatched to any gene: 3. The CDR3 is 16 residues long. Germline values: CDR1 KGHDR, CDR2 SFDVKD. CDR3 protein: CATSEVSGGSTDTQYF. The DNA of the CDR3 is TGTGCCACCAGTGAAGTTAGCGGGGGGAGCACAGATACGCAGTATTTT.

The chain has TRBV7-9 and TRBJ1-1; no clear D gene. Germline CDR1 reads SEHNR; CDR2 reads FQNEAQ (reference sequence). V was shortened by 3 bases and J by 4 bases, with 12 bases between the two germline ends. CDR3 size: 14 residues. The CDR3 spells CASSFNGVGTEAFF. As DNA, the CDR3 is TGTGCCAGCAGCTTTAATGGGGTCGGCACTGAAGCTTTCTTT.

The rearrangement links TRBV9 to TRBJ1-3, with D hard to call. The V end lost 4 bases, the J end lost 4 bases, and 9 bases lay between the germline ends. The CDR3 consists of 13 residues. CDR1 SGDLS and CDR2 YYNGEE come from the germline V gene. The CDR3 region is CASSLPRGNTIYF. The CDR3 DNA reads TGTGCCAGCAGCCTCCCGAGGGGAAACACCATATATTTT.